Below are 8 T cell receptor beta chains sequenced from a single sample in a study of cytotoxic CD8 clonotypes in ibrutinib-treated CLL. Profiled with immunoSEQ multiplex PCR; TCRdb holds only in-frame clones, not every one. The repertoire consists of more than 110,000 clones, with around 80% occurring once and the leading ten covering about 7.6%. The sequencing here drew on PBMCs, taken after 36 months of ibrutinib treatment. These TCRs come from a human donor with chronic lymphocytic leukemia.

The V gene is TRBV5-1, the J gene TRBJ2-3; TRBD1 matches at 9 bases. Trimming removed 2 bases from V and 4 bases from J; junction bases left unmatched: 8. The CDR3 extends over 16 amino acids. Looked up from germline, CDR1 is SGHRS and CDR2 is YFSETQ. The CDR3 protein is CASSLGTGIGPDTQYF. In nucleotides, the CDR3 is TGCGCCAGCAGCTTAGGGACAGGGATAGGCCCAGATACGCAGTATTTT. The full variable domain, rest sourced from reference TRBV5-1 and TRBJ2-3, is KAGVTQTPRYLIKTRGQQVTLSCSPISGHRSVSWYQQTPGQGLQFLFEYFSETQRNKGNFPGRFSGRQFSNSRSEMNVSTLELGDSALYLCASSLGTGIGPDTQYFGPGTRLTVL.

This rearrangement joins TRBV30 to TRBJ2-2; D call uncertain. Germline V gene sequence: CDR1 GTSNPN, CDR2 SVGIG (reference sequence). There are 13 residues in the CDR3. V lost 0 bases to trimming and J lost 9 bases, with 11 bases between them. The CDR3 here is CAWSVAHVRELFF. CDR3 bases: TGTGCCTGGAGTGTTGCCCACGTCCGGGAGCTGTTTTTT.

V is TRBV7-3 and J is TRBJ2-2; D uncertain. Trimming took 5 bases from V and 4 from J, leaving 8 bases between them. The germline V gene has CDR1 SGHTA and CDR2 FQGTGA. CDR3 length: 13 residues. For the CDR3, the DNA is TGTGCCAGCAGCCGGACGGGCACCGGGGAGCTGTTTTTT. Encoded protein: CASSRTGTGELFF.

The chain has TRBV29-1 and TRBJ2-2; no definite D call. V lost 7 bases to trimming and J lost 2 bases, with 11 bases between them. The CDR3 is 13 amino acids. Looked up from germline, CDR1 is SQVTM and CDR2 is ANQGSEA. The CDR3 protein is CSAEPGNTGELFF. DNA for the CDR3: TGCAGCGCCGAACCAGGAAACACCGGGGAGCTGTTTTTT.

The chain uses TRBV18 and TRBJ2-1; 8 bases are shared with TRBD1. V lost 0 bases to trimming and J lost 9 bases; unmatched junction nucleotides: 10. CDR1 and CDR2 (germline): KGHSH, LQKENI. The CDR3 sequence is 16 residues long. DNA of the CDR3: TGTGCCAGCTCACCACCCGGGCAGGGGGCGGATGGTGAGCAGTTCTTC. This gives the protein CASSPPGQGADGEQFF.

This chain links TRBV14 with TRBJ1-1; D is undetermined. With 0 bases removed from V and 11 bases from J, the gap between germline ends came to 10 bases. Germline assignment: CDR1 SGHDN and CDR2 FVKESK. The CDR3 extends over 12 amino acids. The CDR3 DNA reads as TGTGCCAGCAGCCAAGAGGGAGTGCGCGCTTTCTTT. It yields the protein CASSQEGVRAFF.

The V and J genes are TRBV5-1 and TRBJ2-2; 7 bases are a match to TRBD1. CDR1 is SGHRS, CDR2 YFSETQ, per germline. This CDR3 has 15 residues. With V trimmed by 4 bases and J by 1 base, 4 bases remained unmatched. The CDR3 is CASSNNRGNTGELFF. The DNA of the CDR3 is TGCGCCAGCAGCAATAACAGGGGGAACACCGGGGAGCTGTTTTTT.

The chain uses TRBV2 and TRBJ2-6; D not certain. The CDR3 contains 15 residues. The V gene lost 6 bases and the J gene lost 5 bases, with 14 bases spanning the gap. Germline lookup yields CDR1 SNHLY and CDR2 FYNNEI. CDR3 bases: TGTGCCAGCAGGGGAACCCAACCCCGGGCCAACGTCCTGACTTTC. It yields the protein CASRGTQPRANVLTF.